Described below is a single T cell receptor beta chain sequence and its context. TCRdb used MiXCR to reprocess the 5' RACE reads, holding one entry per CDR3 protein. There are around 230,000 distinct CDR3 sequences in the sample; roughly a tenth occur only once, and 4% to 6% lies in the top ten. This sample is part of a study of identical twins. Germline CDR1 is DFQATT and CDR2 is SNEGSKA (reference sequence). The CDR3 covers 16 residues. Unmatched junction bases numbered 13, after V lost 5 bases and J lost 6 bases. The V and J genes are TRBV20-1 and TRBJ2-1; TRBD2 matches at 10 bases. Sequences were obtained from memory (CD45RO+) T cells sorted from blood. This sequence was found in a young woman in good health. The CDR3 coding sequence is TGCAGTGCTGGAGGTAGCGGGGGGACCCTTTTCAATGAGCAGTTCTTC. Its protein product is CSAGGSGGTLFNEQFF.